These 28 T cell receptor beta chains were all obtained from the same sample, sequenced in a study of blood T cell repertoires in COVID-19. Profiled with immunoSEQ multiplex PCR; TCRdb holds only in-frame clones, not every one. The sample lists approximately 380,000 clones, more than 85% occurring once. The sample consisted of PBMCs or T cells enriched from blood (not recorded which). Receptors originate from a middle-aged woman who had been exposed to COVID-19.

The chain carries TRBV27 and TRBJ2-3; D possibly corresponds to TRBD1 (5 bases). V was shortened by 6 bases and J by 1 base, with 17 bases between the two germline ends. Germline CDR1 reads MNHEY; CDR2 reads SMNVEV (reference sequence). The CDR3 covers 16 residues. Here the CDR3 reads CASRFSGRRGTDTQYF. Written as DNA, the CDR3 is TGTGCCAGCAGATTCTCAGGGCGTCGGGGCACAGATACGCAGTATTTT.

The rearrangement links TRBV19 to TRBJ2-1; TRBD2 aligns across 11 bases. The CDR3 is 15 amino acids. The junction had 0 bases not matched to a gene; V was cut back by 1 base and J by 4 bases. Germline CDR1 reads LNHDA; CDR2 reads SQIVND (reference sequence). The CDR3 region has the DNA TGTGCCAGTAGTATAGGACTAGCGGGATACAATGAGCAGTTCTTC. It translates to CASSIGLAGYNEQFF.

This clone was observed a handful of times. The V and J genes are TRBV7-8 and TRBJ1-2; tentative D call: TRBD1 (5 bases). The CDR3 is 13 residues long. V shed 5 bases and J shed 1 base, with 8 bases lying between them. In germline, CDR1 is SGHVS, CDR2 FQNEAQ. In DNA, the CDR3 is TGTGCCAGCAGCCTGACAGATAACTATGGCTACACCTTC. Translation gives CASSLTDNYGYTF.

V is TRBV15 and J is TRBJ1-2, with a tentative D call TRBD1 (6 bases). V dropped 2 bases and J dropped 4 bases, with 17 bases sitting between them. Germline V CDR1 and CDR2: LNHNV, YYDKDF (reference sequence). The CDR3 spans 16 residues. DNA for the CDR3: TGTGCCACCAGCAGAAAGCAGGGGATTGGGATCTATGGCTACACCTTC. It specifies CATSRKQGIGIYGYTF.

V and J are TRBV7-8 and TRBJ1-3; D may be TRBD1 (6 bases). The CDR3 is made up of 15 amino acids. V was pared by 5 bases and J by 0 bases, with 11 bases between. Germline V lookup: CDR1 SGHVS, CDR2 FQNEAQ. The CDR3 sequence: CASSVDRNSGNTIYF. The DNA of the CDR3 is TGTGCCAGCAGCGTAGACAGGAACTCTGGAAACACCATATATTTT.

This chain links TRBV5-4 with TRBJ2-7; 11 bases match TRBD1. The V and J ends lost 0 bases and 4 bases, in that order; junction bases with no gene match: 3. The CDR3 covers 15 residues. The germline gives CDR1 SGHNT, CDR2 YYREEE (reference sequence). The CDR3 nucleotides are TGTGCCAGCAGCTTGGCGGACAGGGGGCAGTACGAGCAGTACTTC. Translated: CASSLADRGQYEQYF.

V usage is TRBV27 and J usage is TRBJ2-5; weak D call: TRBD2 (7 bases). Germline V lookup: CDR1 MNHEY, CDR2 SMNVEV (reference sequence). This CDR3 spans 14 amino acids. Between the trimmed V and J ends, which lost 2 bases and 4 bases, there was a span of 11 bases. This CDR3 is CASSLGGAGETQYF. The CDR3 DNA follows: TGTGCCAGCAGTTTAGGGGGGGCTGGAGAGACCCAGTACTTC.

V and J are TRBV13 and TRBJ2-1; 7 bases match TRBD1. After removal of 5 bases from V and 0 bases from J, the junction contained 7 bases not matched to a gene. The CDR3 totals 16 residues. Germline CDR1 is PRHDT and CDR2 is FYEKMQ (reference sequence). This CDR3 reads CASSKNRGASYNEQFF. CDR3 DNA sequence: TGTGCCAGCAGCAAAAACAGGGGTGCCTCCTACAATGAGCAGTTCTTC.

This chain connects TRBV18 to TRBJ1-5; D possibly corresponds to TRBD1 (5 bases). The V end was cut by 7 bases, the J end by 1 base, with 11 bases between. The CDR3 totals 14 residues. The germline V gene encodes CDR1 KGHSH and CDR2 LQKENI. CDR3 protein: CASLQGNSNQPQHF. The CDR3 bases are TGTGCCAGCTTGCAGGGAAACAGCAATCAGCCCCAGCATTTT.

The chain is built from TRBV19 and TRBJ1-1; a possible D gene is TRBD1 (6 bases). The CDR3 runs 16 residues. Germline values: CDR1 LNHDA, CDR2 SQIVND (reference sequence). Trimming took off 5 bases at V and 0 bases at J, with 16 bases between the two ends. The CDR3 region has the DNA TGTGCCAGTAGTGGCAGGGGAACACCAGTGAACACTGAAGCTTTCTTT. Amino acids: CASSGRGTPVNTEAFF.

As DNA, the CDR3 is TGTGCCAGTAGTGTTTTCAGGGGGACAGGCGAAAAACTGTTTTTT. This translates into CASSVFRGTGEKLFF. V and J are TRBV19 and TRBJ1-4; 8 bases are a match to TRBD1. Germline CDR1 reads LNHDA; CDR2 reads SQIVND (reference sequence). The CDR3 length is 15 residues. After removal of 5 bases from V and 8 bases from J, the junction contained 10 bases not matched to a gene.

The chain combines TRBV19 with TRBJ1-5; D remains ambiguous. The V gene lost 7 bases and the J gene lost 0 bases, with 19 bases spanning the gap. The CDR3 loop spans 17 amino acids. The V gene's germline CDR1 is LNHDA and CDR2 SQIVND (reference sequence). The CDR3: CASIDGAEPYSNQPQHF. CDR3 nucleotide sequence: TGTGCCAGTATCGACGGAGCGGAACCCTATAGCAATCAGCCCCAGCATTTT.

This sequence joins TRBV30 and TRBJ1-1; D is unclear. V was cut by 0 bases and J by 4 bases, with 9 bases left in between. This CDR3 is 13 amino acids long. Germline CDR1 and CDR2: GTSNPN and SVGIG (reference sequence). CDR3 amino acids: CAWSVLGRTEAFF. CDR3 coding DNA: TGTGCCTGGAGTGTACTAGGCCGCACTGAAGCTTTCTTT.

The chain joins TRBV5-1 to TRBJ2-3; 9 nucleotides match TRBD2. The V segment lost 7 bases and the J segment 2 bases; nucleotides outside the gene matches: 11. There are 16 residues in the CDR3. Germline V gene data show CDR1 as SGHRS and CDR2 as YFSETQ. CDR3 loop: CASGTGTSRATDTQYF. CDR3 nucleotides: TGCGCCAGCGGTACCGGGACTAGCCGAGCCACAGATACGCAGTATTTT.

The chain links TRBV7-2 to TRBJ1-5; D is uncertain. Deletions cut 5 bases from V and 0 bases from J, with 11 bases between. The CDR3 has 15 residues. Per the germline V gene, CDR1 is SGHTA and CDR2 is FQGNSA. The CDR3 spells CASSPQVDSNQPQHF. The CDR3 nucleotides are TGTGCCAGCAGCCCCCAGGTGGATAGCAATCAGCCCCAGCATTTT.

The chain employs TRBV5-1 and TRBJ2-7; TRBD2 might be the D (6 bases). V was trimmed by 4 bases and J by 4 bases, leaving 15 bases between them. CDR3 length equals 14 residues. The germline V gene encodes CDR1 SGHRS and CDR2 YFSETQ. The CDR3 nucleotides read TGCGCCAGCAGCGTGGAGGGGCAGCCTTACGAGCAGTACTTC. Its protein product is CASSVEGQPYEQYF.

V and J are TRBV14 and TRBJ2-3; TRBD2 matches 16 bases. From germline, CDR1 is SGHDN and CDR2 FVKESK. V lost 4 bases, J lost 7 bases, and 8 bases stayed unmatched. The length of the CDR3 is 17 residues. CDR3 loop: CASSLTGLAGGPHTQYF. Here the CDR3 DNA reads TGTGCCAGCAGCCTAACGGGACTAGCGGGAGGGCCCCATACGCAGTATTTT. Full variable domain (rest looked up from reference TRBV14 and TRBJ2-3): EAGVTQFPSHSVIEKGQTVTLRCDPISGHDNLYWYRRVMGKEIKFLLHFVKESKQDESGMPNNRFLAERTGGTYSTLKVQPAELEDSGVYFCASSLTGLAGGPHTQYFGPGTRLTVL.

The genes are TRBV11-2 and TRBJ2-1, with TRBD2 as a possible D gene (6 bases). There are 14 residues in the CDR3. The germline V and J ends were trimmed by 5 bases and 3 bases, with 11 bases remaining between them. Germline CDR1 SGHAT, CDR2 FQNNGV. The CDR3 protein is CASSAGGSYNEQFF. For the CDR3, the DNA is TGTGCCAGCAGCGCCGGGGGAAGCTACAATGAGCAGTTCTTC.

The CDR3 DNA reads as TGTGCCAGTAGTATACGGGGTTCGGGCACAGATACGCAGTATTTT. This gives the protein CASSIRGSGTDTQYF. The chain joins TRBV19 to TRBJ2-3; maybe TRBD2 (5 bases). The V gene lost 2 bases and the J gene lost 1 base, with 10 bases spanning the gap. The CDR3 is made up of 15 amino acids. Germline V gives CDR1 LNHDA, CDR2 SQIVND (reference sequence).

On this clone itself: Other DNA sequences in the sample encode the same CDR3. This chain links TRBV6-5 with TRBJ2-1; TRBD2 agrees at 11 bases. This CDR3 comprises 15 residues. V shed 6 bases, J shed 3 bases, and the junction held 4 bases outside the gene matches. Germline-derived CDR1 and CDR2 are MNHEY and SVGAGI. CDR3 DNA: TGTGCCAGCAGCCTGACTAGCGGGGTCTACAATGAGCAGTTCTTC. This sequence encodes CASSLTSGVYNEQFF.

The gene calls are TRBV7-9 and TRBJ1-1, with 12 bases lining up with TRBD1. V lost 5 bases and J lost 3; bases outside the gene matches: 7. The CDR3 spans 16 residues. Germline CDR1 and CDR2: SEHNR and FQNEAQ (reference sequence). The chain's CDR3 is CASSETGTGGYTEAFF. The DNA of the CDR3 is TGTGCCAGCAGCGAGACCGGGACAGGGGGCTACACTGAAGCTTTCTTT.

The chain uses TRBV18 and TRBJ1-5, with D unresolved. The germline V and J ends were trimmed by 3 bases and 5 bases, with 8 bases remaining between them. Germline V CDR1 and CDR2: KGHSH, LQKENI. This CDR3 contains 13 residues. CDR3 sequence (DNA): TGTGCCAGCTCACCCAACCTAGATCAGCCCCAGCATTTT. Protein: CASSPNLDQPQHF.

In this sample, this clone turned up a few times. The rearrangement joins TRBV7-3 to TRBJ2-7; 8 nucleotides match TRBD1. The CDR3 loop spans 14 amino acids. Germline values: CDR1 SGHTA, CDR2 FQGTGA. V trimming: 1 base; J trimming: 6 bases; junction bases outside the gene matches: 5. In nucleotides, the CDR3 is TGTGCCAGCAGCTTAATGGGACAGGAGGGCGAGCAGTACTTC. This codes for CASSLMGQEGEQYF.

The rearrangement links TRBV5-1 to TRBJ1-5, with 9 bases matching TRBD1. In germline, CDR1 is SGHRS, CDR2 YFSETQ. The CDR3 loop spans 15 amino acids. Trimming took 4 bases from V and 4 from J; bases not matched to a gene: 6. In DNA, the CDR3 is TGCGCCAGCAGCCCTGGGACAGGGCAGAATCAGCCCCAGCATTTT. Encoded protein: CASSPGTGQNQPQHF. The variable domain in full, with the rest retrieved from reference TRBV5-1 and TRBJ1-5, is KAGVTQTPRYLIKTRGQQVTLSCSPISGHRSVSWYQQTPGQGLQFLFEYFSETQRNKGNFPGRFSGRQFSNSRSEMNVSTLELGDSALYLCASSPGTGQNQPQHFGDGTRLSIL.

The chain combines TRBV6-5 with TRBJ2-5; TRBD1 agrees at 10 bases. The CDR3 covers 15 residues. V lost 5 bases to trimming and J lost 5 bases; unmatched junction nucleotides: 8. Germline V CDR1 and CDR2: MNHEY, SVGAGI. The CDR3 loop reads CASSPGTGVRETQYF. The CDR3 DNA sequence: TGTGCCAGCAGTCCCGGGACAGGGGTTCGGGAGACCCAGTACTTC.

The gene calls are TRBV2 and TRBJ2-5; no definite D call. There are 15 residues in the CDR3. The germline gives CDR1 SNHLY, CDR2 FYNNEI. V gave up 0 bases and J gave up 0 bases, with 8 bases separating them. This CDR3 is CASSEALSDQETQYF. The CDR3 coding sequence is TGTGCCAGCAGTGAAGCACTTTCGGACCAAGAGACCCAGTACTTC.

The chain uses TRBV5-8 and TRBJ1-2; D remains unclear. CDR1 and CDR2 (germline): SGHTS, YDEGEE. CDR3 size: 15 residues. Trimming cost V 2 bases and J 1 base, with 12 bases left between them. CDR3 nucleotide sequence: TGTGCCAGCAGCTTTCAGGCAGATGTTAACTATGGCTACACCTTC. It codes for CASSFQADVNYGYTF.

CDR3 bases: TGTGCCAGCAGCTTAGAGCGACGGGGTAGTGAAAAACTGTTTTTT. It encodes CASSLERRGSEKLFF. The chain carries TRBV7-8 and TRBJ1-4; D is unclear. There are 15 residues in the CDR3. CDR1 and CDR2 (germline): SGHVS, FQNEAQ. Deletions cut 1 base from V and 7 bases from J, with 13 bases between.